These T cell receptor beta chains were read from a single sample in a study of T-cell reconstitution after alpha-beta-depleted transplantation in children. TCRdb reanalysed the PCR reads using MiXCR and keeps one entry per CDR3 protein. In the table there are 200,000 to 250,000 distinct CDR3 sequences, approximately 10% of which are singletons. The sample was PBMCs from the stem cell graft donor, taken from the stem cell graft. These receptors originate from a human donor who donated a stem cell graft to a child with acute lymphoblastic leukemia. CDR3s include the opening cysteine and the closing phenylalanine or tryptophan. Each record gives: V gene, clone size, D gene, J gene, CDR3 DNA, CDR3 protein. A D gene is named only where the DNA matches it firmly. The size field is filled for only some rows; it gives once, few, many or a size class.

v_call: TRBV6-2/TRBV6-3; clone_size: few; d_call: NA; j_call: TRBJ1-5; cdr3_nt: TGTGCCAGCAGTTACGAAAGTCATCAGCCCCAGCATTTT; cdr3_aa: CASSYESHQPQHF
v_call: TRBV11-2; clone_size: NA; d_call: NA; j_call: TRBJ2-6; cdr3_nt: TGTGCCAGCATGACGGGGAGCGGAACCTCTGGGGCCAACGTCCTGACTTTC; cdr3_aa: CASMTGSGTSGANVLTF
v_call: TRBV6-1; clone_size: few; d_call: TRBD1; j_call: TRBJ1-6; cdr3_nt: TGTGCCAGCACCCGGGACAGTTTGAATTCACCCCTCCACTTT; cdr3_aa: CASTRDSLNSPLHF
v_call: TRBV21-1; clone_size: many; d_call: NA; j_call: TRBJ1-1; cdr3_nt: TGTGCCAGCAGATCCCCTCCTCGGAAGGCTCGCGCTGAAGCTTTCTTT; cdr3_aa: CASRSPPRKARAEAFF
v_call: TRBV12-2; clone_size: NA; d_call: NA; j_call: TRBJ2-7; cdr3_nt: TGTGCAAGTCGCTTGATCCGGGACAGGGGAACGGGCGAGCAGTACTTC; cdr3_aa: CASRLIRDRGTGEQYF
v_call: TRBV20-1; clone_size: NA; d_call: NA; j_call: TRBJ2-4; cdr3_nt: TGCAGTGCTATGACCTTAGCCAAAAACATTCAGTACTTC; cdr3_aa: CSAMTLAKNIQYF
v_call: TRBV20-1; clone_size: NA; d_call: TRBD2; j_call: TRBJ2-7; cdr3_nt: TGCAGTGCTAGTTTAAGCGGGGGGGCCTACGAGCAGTACTTC; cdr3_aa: CSASLSGGAYEQYF
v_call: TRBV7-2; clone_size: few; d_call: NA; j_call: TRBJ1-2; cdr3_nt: TGTGCCAGCAGCTTAAACAGTAGGATAGGCTACACCTTC; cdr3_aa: CASSLNSRIGYTF
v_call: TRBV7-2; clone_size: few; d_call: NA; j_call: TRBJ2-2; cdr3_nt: TGTGCCAGCAGCTTTTATTCAACAGTCTCCGGGGAGCTGTTTTTT; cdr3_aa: CASSFYSTVSGELFF
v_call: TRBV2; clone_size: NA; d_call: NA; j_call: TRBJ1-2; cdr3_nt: TGTGCCAGCAGTGAAAATCTCGACACCACTAACTATGGCTACACCTTC; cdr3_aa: CASSENLDTTNYGYTF
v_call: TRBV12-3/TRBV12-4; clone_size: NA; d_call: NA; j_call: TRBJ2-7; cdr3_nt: TGTGCCAGCAGTCCCCGCGGCTACGTTCGGGAGCAGTACTTC; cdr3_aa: CASSPRGYVREQYF
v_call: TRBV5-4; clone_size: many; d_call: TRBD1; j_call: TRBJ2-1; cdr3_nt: TGTGCCAGCAGCTTTGGGGACAGGGCCTATGAGCAGTTCTTC; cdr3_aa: CASSFGDRAYEQFF
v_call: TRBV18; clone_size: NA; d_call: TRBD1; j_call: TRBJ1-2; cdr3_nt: TGTGCCAGCTCAAAGACCGGGACAGGGGAACAGGGCGGCTACACCTTC; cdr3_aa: CASSKTGTGEQGGYTF
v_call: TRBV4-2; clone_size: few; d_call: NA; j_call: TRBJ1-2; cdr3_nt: TGTGCCAGCAGCCAAGGAATCTATGGCTACACCTTC; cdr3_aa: CASSQGIYGYTF
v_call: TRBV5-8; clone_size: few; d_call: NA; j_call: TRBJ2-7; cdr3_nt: TGTGCCAGCAGCTTGGCCGGGCGCTACGAGCAGTACTTC; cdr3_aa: CASSLAGRYEQYF
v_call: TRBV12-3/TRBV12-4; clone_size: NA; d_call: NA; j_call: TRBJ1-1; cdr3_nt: TGTGCCAGCAGTTTACTAGGGGAGACCACTGAAGCTTTCTTT; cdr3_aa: CASSLLGETTEAFF
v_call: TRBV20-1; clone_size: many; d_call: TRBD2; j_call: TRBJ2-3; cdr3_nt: TGCAGTGCTAGAGTCGGGGGGTTCACGCAGTATTTT; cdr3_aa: CSARVGGFTQYF
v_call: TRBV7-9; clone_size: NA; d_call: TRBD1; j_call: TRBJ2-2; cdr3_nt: TGTGCCAGCAGCCAGCCGGGACAGGGAGGCACCGGGGAGCTGTTTTTT; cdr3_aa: CASSQPGQGGTGELFF
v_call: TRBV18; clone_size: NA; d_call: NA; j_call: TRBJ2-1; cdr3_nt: TGTGCCAGCTCACCCCTTCCTGGCGGGTCCCCTTTAGGGGAGCAGTTCTTC; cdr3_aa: CASSPLPGGSPLGEQFF
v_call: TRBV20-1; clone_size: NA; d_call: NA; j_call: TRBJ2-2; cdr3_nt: TGCAGTGCTAGAGGAGACAGGTATCGGAACACCGGGGAGCTGTTTTTT; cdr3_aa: CSARGDRYRNTGELFF
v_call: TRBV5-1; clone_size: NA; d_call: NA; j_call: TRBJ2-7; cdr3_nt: TGCGCCAGCAGCTTGGTAACAGGGAACTACGAGCAGTACTTC; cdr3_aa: CASSLVTGNYEQYF
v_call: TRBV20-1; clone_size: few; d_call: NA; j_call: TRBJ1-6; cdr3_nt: TGCAGTGCTAGAACCGGGTGGAGTTCACCCCTCCACTTT; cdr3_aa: CSARTGWSSPLHF
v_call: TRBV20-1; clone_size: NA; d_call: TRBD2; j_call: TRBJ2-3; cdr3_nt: TGCAGTGCTAGCGCCGGGACTAGCAGAGCAGATACGCAGTATTTT; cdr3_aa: CSASAGTSRADTQYF
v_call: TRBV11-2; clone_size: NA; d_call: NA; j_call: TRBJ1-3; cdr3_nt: TGTGCCAGCACCAAGAGCAGCGAGAGCTCTGGAAACACCATATATTTT; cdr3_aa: CASTKSSESSGNTIYF
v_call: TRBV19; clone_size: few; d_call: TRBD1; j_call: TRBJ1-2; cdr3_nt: TGTGCCAGTATCCCACCGGGACAGGGGAGCTACTATGGCTACACCTTC; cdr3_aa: CASIPPGQGSYYGYTF
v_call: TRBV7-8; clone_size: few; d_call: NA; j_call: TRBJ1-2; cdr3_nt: TGTGCCAGCAGCTTAGATGAGGGAGGCTATGGCTACACCTTC; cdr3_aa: CASSLDEGGYGYTF
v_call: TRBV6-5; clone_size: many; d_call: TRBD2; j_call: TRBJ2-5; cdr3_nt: TGTGCCAGCGCAGGGGCTAGCGGGGGTCAAGAGACCCAGTACTTC; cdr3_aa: CASAGASGGQETQYF
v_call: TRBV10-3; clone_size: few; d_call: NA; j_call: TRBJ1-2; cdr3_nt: TGTGCCATCAGTGAGGACGGGGGAGGGAATGGCTACACCTTC; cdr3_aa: CAISEDGGGNGYTF
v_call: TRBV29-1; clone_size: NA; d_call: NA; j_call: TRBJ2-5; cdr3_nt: TGCAGCGTTGAGAAGGGTCGTTCAGAGACCCAGTACTTC; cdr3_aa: CSVEKGRSETQYF
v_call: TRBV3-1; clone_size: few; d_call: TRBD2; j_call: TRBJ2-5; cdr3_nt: TGTGCCAGCAGCCAACTAGCGGGGGGGCAAGAGACCCAGTACTTC; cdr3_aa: CASSQLAGGQETQYF
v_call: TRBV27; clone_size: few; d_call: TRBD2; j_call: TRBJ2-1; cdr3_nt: TGTGCCAGCAGTTTCTTCTGGCGGGGGAACTACAATGAGCAGTTCTTC; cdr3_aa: CASSFFWRGNYNEQFF
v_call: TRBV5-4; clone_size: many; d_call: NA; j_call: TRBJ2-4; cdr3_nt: TGTGCCAGCAGCGATATTGGAAGCACCAAAAACATTCAGTACTTC; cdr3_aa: CASSDIGSTKNIQYF
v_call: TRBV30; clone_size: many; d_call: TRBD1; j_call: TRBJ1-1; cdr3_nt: TGTGCCTGGAGTGTACCAAGGACAGGGGTGTATGGTGAAGCTTTCTTT; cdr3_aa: CAWSVPRTGVYGEAFF
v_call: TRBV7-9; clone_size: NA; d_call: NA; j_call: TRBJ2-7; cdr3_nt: TGTGCCAGCGGTTCAGCCCCGACCTACGAGCAGTACTTC; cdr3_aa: CASGSAPTYEQYF
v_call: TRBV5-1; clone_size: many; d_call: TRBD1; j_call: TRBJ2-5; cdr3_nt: TGCGCCAGCAGCAAGACAGGGGACCAAGAGACCCAGTACTTC; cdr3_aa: CASSKTGDQETQYF
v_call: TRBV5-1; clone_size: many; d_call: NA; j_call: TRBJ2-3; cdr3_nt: TGCGCCAGCAGCTTGGGGTCCACCACTGATACGCAGTATTTT; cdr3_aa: CASSLGSTTDTQYF
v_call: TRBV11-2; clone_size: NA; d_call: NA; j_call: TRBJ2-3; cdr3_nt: TGTGCCAGCAGCTCAAAGACCGTGACAGATACGCAGTATTTT; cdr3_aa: CASSSKTVTDTQYF
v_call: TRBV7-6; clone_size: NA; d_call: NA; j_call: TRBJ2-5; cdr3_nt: TGTGCCAGCAGAAACCTGGGGGGATTGGGGACCCAGTACTTC; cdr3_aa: CASRNLGGLGTQYF
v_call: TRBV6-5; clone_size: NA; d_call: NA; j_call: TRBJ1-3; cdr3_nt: TGTGCCAGCAGTCACCAAGACCGCTACTCTGGAAACACCATATATTTT; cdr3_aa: CASSHQDRYSGNTIYF
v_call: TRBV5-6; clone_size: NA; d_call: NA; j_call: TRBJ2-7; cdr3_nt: TGTGCCAGCAGCCCCCCGGGACCACCTTACGAGCAGTACTTC; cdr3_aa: CASSPPGPPYEQYF
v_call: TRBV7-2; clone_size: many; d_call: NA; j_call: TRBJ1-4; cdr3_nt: TGTGCCAGCAGCTCAGAAGGGAAAAAACTGTTTTTT; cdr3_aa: CASSSEGKKLFF
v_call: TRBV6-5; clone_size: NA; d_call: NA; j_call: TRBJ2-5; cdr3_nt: TGTGCCAGCAGTTATTTTGTGGGGGGTCAAGAGACCCAGTACTTC; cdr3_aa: CASSYFVGGQETQYF
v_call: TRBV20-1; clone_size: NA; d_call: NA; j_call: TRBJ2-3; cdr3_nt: TGCAGTGCTACAGGACTTAGCACAGATACGCAGTATTTT; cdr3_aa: CSATGLSTDTQYF
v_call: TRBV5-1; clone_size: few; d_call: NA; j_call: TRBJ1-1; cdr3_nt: TGCGCCAGCAGCTTACGGCTCGAGCGGGGTGAAGCTTTCTTT; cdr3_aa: CASSLRLERGEAFF
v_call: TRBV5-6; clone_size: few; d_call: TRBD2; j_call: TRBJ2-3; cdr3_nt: TGTGCCAGCAGCTTCCCTCCCAGACTAGCGGGGGGATCCCCAGATACGCAGTATTTT; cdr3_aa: CASSFPPRLAGGSPDTQYF
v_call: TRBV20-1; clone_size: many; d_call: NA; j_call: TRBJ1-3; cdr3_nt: TGCAGTGCTAGACTGACGGTTGCCTCTGGAAACACCATATATTTT; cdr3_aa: CSARLTVASGNTIYF
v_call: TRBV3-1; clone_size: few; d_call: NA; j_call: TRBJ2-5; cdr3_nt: TGTGCCAGCAGCCAGGCAGAGGAGACCCAGTACTTC; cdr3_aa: CASSQAEETQYF
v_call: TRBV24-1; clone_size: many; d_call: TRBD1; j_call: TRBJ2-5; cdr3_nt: TGTGCCACCAGTGACCCGGACAGGGGAGCGGGGGAGACCCAGTACTTC; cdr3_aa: CATSDPDRGAGETQYF
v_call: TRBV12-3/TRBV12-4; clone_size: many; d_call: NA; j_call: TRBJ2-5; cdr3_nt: TGTGCCAGCAGTCGGGACTACCAAGAGACCCAGTACTTC; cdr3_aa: CASSRDYQETQYF
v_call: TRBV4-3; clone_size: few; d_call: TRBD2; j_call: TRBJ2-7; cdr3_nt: TGCGCCAGCAGCCAAGAACACACTAGCGATTCCTACGAGCAGTACTTC; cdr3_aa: CASSQEHTSDSYEQYF
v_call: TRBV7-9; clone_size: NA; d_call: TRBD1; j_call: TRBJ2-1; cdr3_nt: TGTGCCAGCAGCTCCGGACAGGGAGGGCAGTTCTTC; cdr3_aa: CASSSGQGGQFF
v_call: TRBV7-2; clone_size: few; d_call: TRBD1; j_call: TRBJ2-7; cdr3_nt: TGTGCCAGCAGCTTAGAGGACAGGGAGAGGAACGAGCAGTACTTC; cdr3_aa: CASSLEDRERNEQYF
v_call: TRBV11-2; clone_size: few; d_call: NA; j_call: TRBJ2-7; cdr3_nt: TGTGCCAGCAGCTTAGACCGGAGTGGGTCCAATTTC; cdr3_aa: CASSLDRSGSNF
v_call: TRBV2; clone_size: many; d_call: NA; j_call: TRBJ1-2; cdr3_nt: TGTGCCAGCAGTGAGTCGGTACGGACTGACTATGGCTACACCTTC; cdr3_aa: CASSESVRTDYGYTF
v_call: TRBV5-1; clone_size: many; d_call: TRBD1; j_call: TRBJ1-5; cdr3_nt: TGCGCCAGCAGCGCAACAGGGGAATTATATCAGCCCCAGCATTTT; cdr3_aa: CASSATGELYQPQHF
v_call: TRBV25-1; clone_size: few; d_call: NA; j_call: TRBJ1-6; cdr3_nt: TGTGCCAGCAGTGCGCAAGGGTCACCCCTCCACTTT; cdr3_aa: CASSAQGSPLHF
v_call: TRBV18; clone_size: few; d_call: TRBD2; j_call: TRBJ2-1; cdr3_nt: TGTGCCAGCTCACCAGGGACTAGCGTTACCTACAATGAGCAGTTCTTC; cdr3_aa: CASSPGTSVTYNEQFF